This is a list of T cell receptor beta chains from one sample in a study of chemoradiotherapy in HPV16-positive cancers. Generated by immunoSEQ multiplex PCR, the TCRdb table keeps only in-frame clones and is missing some. The table has under 6,000 clones, around nine tenths seen once; the top ten hold about 8.7%. The sequences come from tumor tissue, collected from a patient who underwent chemoradiotherapy. The receptors here all came from a human donor with HPV-associated anogenital cancer. CDR3s include the opening cysteine and the closing phenylalanine or tryptophan. Each record gives: D gene, V gene, J gene, clone size, CDR3 DNA, CDR3 protein. D genes are given only for firm matches. Clone size is given for some rows only: seen once, a few or many times, or a class if the clone is expanded.

d_gene: .
v_gene: TRBV4-3
j_gene: TRBJ1-2
abundance: .
CDR3nt: TGCGCCAGCAGCCAAGACCCGGGCCCCCAGGGTGGCTACACCTTC
CDR3aa: CASSQDPGPQGGYTF

d_gene: .
v_gene: TRBV29-1
j_gene: TRBJ1-2
abundance: .
CDR3nt: TGCAGCGTTGAAGTGCAGGAGGCCCCCCTTTATGGCTACACCTTC
CDR3aa: CSVEVQEAPLYGYTF

d_gene: .
v_gene: TRBV7-8
j_gene: TRBJ1-2
abundance: .
CDR3nt: TGTGCCAGCAGGGGGTCCGCTAACTATGGCTACACCTTC
CDR3aa: CASRGSANYGYTF

d_gene: .
v_gene: TRBV27
j_gene: TRBJ2-1
abundance: .
CDR3nt: TGTGCCAGCAGTGCTAGCGCCTCCAGCTCCTACAATGAGCAGTTCTTC
CDR3aa: CASSASASSSYNEQFF

d_gene: .
v_gene: TRBV19
j_gene: TRBJ2-7
abundance: .
CDR3nt: TGTGCCAGTAGTATCCCGGGACGGGGGAAGGAGCAGTACTTC
CDR3aa: CASSIPGRGKEQYF

d_gene: TRBD1
v_gene: TRBV6-1
j_gene: TRBJ2-3
abundance: .
CDR3nt: TGTGCCAGCAGTATGGGACAGGGGATCACAGATACGCAGTATTTT
CDR3aa: CASSMGQGITDTQYF

d_gene: .
v_gene: TRBV10-3
j_gene: TRBJ2-7
abundance: .
CDR3nt: TGTGCCATCAGTGAGAGAGGGGGCGAGCAGTACTTC
CDR3aa: CAISERGGEQYF

d_gene: TRBD2
v_gene: TRBV7-9
j_gene: TRBJ2-1
abundance: .
CDR3nt: TGTGCCAGCAGCCCCGGACTAGCGCTCTACAATGAGCAGTTCTTC
CDR3aa: CASSPGLALYNEQFF

d_gene: .
v_gene: TRBV25-1
j_gene: TRBJ1-4
abundance: .
CDR3nt: TGTGCCAGCAGTCCGGGACACGAGGAAAAACTGTTTTTT
CDR3aa: CASSPGHEEKLFF

d_gene: .
v_gene: TRBV9
j_gene: TRBJ1-1
abundance: .
CDR3nt: TGTGCCAGCAAGTCGAACACTGAAGCTTTCTTT
CDR3aa: CASKSNTEAFF

d_gene: TRBD1
v_gene: TRBV27
j_gene: TRBJ1-4
abundance: .
CDR3nt: TGTGCCAGCAGTTTAATCGGGACAGGGAATGAAAAACTGTTTTTT
CDR3aa: CASSLIGTGNEKLFF

d_gene: .
v_gene: TRBV10-1
j_gene: TRBJ2-6
abundance: once
CDR3nt: TGCGCCAGCAGTGAGGGGCTAGGGGCTGGGGCCAACGTCCTGACTTTC
CDR3aa: CASSEGLGAGANVLTF

d_gene: .
v_gene: TRBV5-1
j_gene: TRBJ2-2
abundance: large
CDR3nt: TGCGCCAGCAGCCCAGTCCCACCCAAACCCGGGGAGCTGTTTTTT
CDR3aa: CASSPVPPKPGELFF

d_gene: .
v_gene: TRBV12-5
j_gene: TRBJ2-2
abundance: .
CDR3nt: TGTGCTAGTGCTCCCGGGGGGCTTGAAACCGGGGAGCTGTTTTTT
CDR3aa: CASAPGGLETGELFF

d_gene: .
v_gene: TRBV18
j_gene: TRBJ2-2
abundance: .
CDR3nt: TGTGCCAGCTCACAAGGGACCGGGGAGCTGTTTTTT
CDR3aa: CASSQGTGELFF

d_gene: .
v_gene: TRBV5-6
j_gene: TRBJ2-3
abundance: .
CDR3nt: TGTGCCAGCAGCTCCGGACCTACAAGCACAGATACGCAGTATTTT
CDR3aa: CASSSGPTSTDTQYF

d_gene: .
v_gene: TRBV15
j_gene: TRBJ1-5
abundance: .
CDR3nt: TGTGCCACCAGCAGAGATACAGGGACTACTGCTGGGGTTAAGCCCCAGCATTTT
CDR3aa: CATSRDTGTTAGVKPQHF

d_gene: .
v_gene: TRBV28
j_gene: TRBJ1-2
abundance: .
CDR3nt: TGTGCCAGCAGTTTATCTACCGGCGGCTACACCTTC
CDR3aa: CASSLSTGGYTF

d_gene: .
v_gene: TRBV4-2
j_gene: TRBJ2-7
abundance: .
CDR3nt: TGTGCCAGCAGCCTTATGGCAGGGGCGGAGACCTCCTACGAGCAGTACTTC
CDR3aa: CASSLMAGAETSYEQYF

d_gene: .
v_gene: TRBV9
j_gene: TRBJ1-6
abundance: .
CDR3nt: TGTGCCAGCAGCCCCTACGAGCGAAATTCACCCCTCCACTTT
CDR3aa: CASSPYERNSPLHF

d_gene: TRBD1
v_gene: TRBV6-5
j_gene: TRBJ1-1
abundance: .
CDR3nt: TGTGCCAGCAGTTCCCGAATGACAGGGACCACTGAAGCTTTCTTT
CDR3aa: CASSSRMTGTTEAFF

d_gene: .
v_gene: TRBV4-2
j_gene: TRBJ1-2
abundance: .
CDR3nt: TGTGCCAGCAGCCGTCTTTCAGGGGCATGGGCGTATGGCTACACCTTC
CDR3aa: CASSRLSGAWAYGYTF

d_gene: .
v_gene: TRBV2
j_gene: TRBJ1-3
abundance: .
CDR3nt: TGTGCCAGCAGAACAGGGCTGGGCTCTGGAAACACCATATATTTT
CDR3aa: CASRTGLGSGNTIYF

d_gene: TRBD1
v_gene: TRBV5-6
j_gene: TRBJ1-1
abundance: .
CDR3nt: TGTGCCAGCATCCACAGGGGGCTAGGGGGGGGCACTGAAGCTTTCTTT
CDR3aa: CASIHRGLGGGTEAFF

d_gene: .
v_gene: TRBV25-1
j_gene: TRBJ1-6
abundance: .
CDR3nt: TGTGCCAGCAGTTTGCCGATCTATAATTCACCCCTCCACTTT
CDR3aa: CASSLPIYNSPLHF

d_gene: TRBD2
v_gene: TRBV4-2
j_gene: TRBJ2-3
abundance: .
CDR3nt: TGTGCCAGCAATGGGCGGGGGGGCTCGACAGATACGCAGTATTTT
CDR3aa: CASNGRGGSTDTQYF

d_gene: .
v_gene: TRBV13
j_gene: TRBJ2-3
abundance: .
CDR3nt: TGTGCCAGCAGCTTATCGGGGACGGCCACAGATACGCAGTATTTT
CDR3aa: CASSLSGTATDTQYF

d_gene: .
v_gene: TRBV6-6
j_gene: TRBJ1-5
abundance: .
CDR3nt: TGTGCCAGCAATAGGGGGACGGGGCAGCCCCAGCATTTT
CDR3aa: CASNRGTGQPQHF

d_gene: .
v_gene: TRBV15
j_gene: TRBJ2-7
abundance: .
CDR3nt: TGTGCCACCAGCAGAGAAGGATTCAACGAGCAGTACTTC
CDR3aa: CATSREGFNEQYF

d_gene: TRBD1
v_gene: TRBV19
j_gene: TRBJ1-5
abundance: .
CDR3nt: TGTGCCAGCAGGGACAGGATGGGGCAGCCCCAGCATTTT
CDR3aa: CASRDRMGQPQHF

d_gene: .
v_gene: TRBV4-3
j_gene: TRBJ1-1
abundance: .
CDR3nt: TGCGCCAGCAGCCAAGACTACGGCAGGGTGAACACTGAAGCTTTCTTT
CDR3aa: CASSQDYGRVNTEAFF

d_gene: .
v_gene: TRBV6-5
j_gene: TRBJ1-1
abundance: .
CDR3nt: TGTGCCAGCAGTTACTCAGGGAGGGTCACTGAAGCTTTCTTT
CDR3aa: CASSYSGRVTEAFF

d_gene: .
v_gene: TRBV7-9
j_gene: TRBJ2-7
abundance: once
CDR3nt: TGTGCCAGCAGCTTAGCGGGGGGTAGCGAGCAGTACTTC
CDR3aa: CASSLAGGSEQYF

d_gene: TRBD2
v_gene: TRBV7-2
j_gene: TRBJ2-3
abundance: .
CDR3nt: TGTGCCAGCAGCTTGACTAGCAAGACAGATACGCAGTATTTT
CDR3aa: CASSLTSKTDTQYF

d_gene: TRBD2
v_gene: TRBV6-1
j_gene: TRBJ2-7
abundance: .
CDR3nt: TGTGCCAGCAAAGTGACCGGGACTAGCTCCTACGAGCAGTACTTC
CDR3aa: CASKVTGTSSYEQYF

d_gene: .
v_gene: TRBV6-6
j_gene: TRBJ1-4
abundance: .
CDR3nt: TGTGCCACTAACAGGGTGAAGCGTGAAAAACTGTTTTTT
CDR3aa: CATNRVKREKLFF

d_gene: TRBD2
v_gene: TRBV5-6
j_gene: TRBJ2-3
abundance: .
CDR3nt: TGTGCCAGCAGCTTTCTAGCGGGGGGGCTCGGAGATACGCAGTATTTT
CDR3aa: CASSFLAGGLGDTQYF